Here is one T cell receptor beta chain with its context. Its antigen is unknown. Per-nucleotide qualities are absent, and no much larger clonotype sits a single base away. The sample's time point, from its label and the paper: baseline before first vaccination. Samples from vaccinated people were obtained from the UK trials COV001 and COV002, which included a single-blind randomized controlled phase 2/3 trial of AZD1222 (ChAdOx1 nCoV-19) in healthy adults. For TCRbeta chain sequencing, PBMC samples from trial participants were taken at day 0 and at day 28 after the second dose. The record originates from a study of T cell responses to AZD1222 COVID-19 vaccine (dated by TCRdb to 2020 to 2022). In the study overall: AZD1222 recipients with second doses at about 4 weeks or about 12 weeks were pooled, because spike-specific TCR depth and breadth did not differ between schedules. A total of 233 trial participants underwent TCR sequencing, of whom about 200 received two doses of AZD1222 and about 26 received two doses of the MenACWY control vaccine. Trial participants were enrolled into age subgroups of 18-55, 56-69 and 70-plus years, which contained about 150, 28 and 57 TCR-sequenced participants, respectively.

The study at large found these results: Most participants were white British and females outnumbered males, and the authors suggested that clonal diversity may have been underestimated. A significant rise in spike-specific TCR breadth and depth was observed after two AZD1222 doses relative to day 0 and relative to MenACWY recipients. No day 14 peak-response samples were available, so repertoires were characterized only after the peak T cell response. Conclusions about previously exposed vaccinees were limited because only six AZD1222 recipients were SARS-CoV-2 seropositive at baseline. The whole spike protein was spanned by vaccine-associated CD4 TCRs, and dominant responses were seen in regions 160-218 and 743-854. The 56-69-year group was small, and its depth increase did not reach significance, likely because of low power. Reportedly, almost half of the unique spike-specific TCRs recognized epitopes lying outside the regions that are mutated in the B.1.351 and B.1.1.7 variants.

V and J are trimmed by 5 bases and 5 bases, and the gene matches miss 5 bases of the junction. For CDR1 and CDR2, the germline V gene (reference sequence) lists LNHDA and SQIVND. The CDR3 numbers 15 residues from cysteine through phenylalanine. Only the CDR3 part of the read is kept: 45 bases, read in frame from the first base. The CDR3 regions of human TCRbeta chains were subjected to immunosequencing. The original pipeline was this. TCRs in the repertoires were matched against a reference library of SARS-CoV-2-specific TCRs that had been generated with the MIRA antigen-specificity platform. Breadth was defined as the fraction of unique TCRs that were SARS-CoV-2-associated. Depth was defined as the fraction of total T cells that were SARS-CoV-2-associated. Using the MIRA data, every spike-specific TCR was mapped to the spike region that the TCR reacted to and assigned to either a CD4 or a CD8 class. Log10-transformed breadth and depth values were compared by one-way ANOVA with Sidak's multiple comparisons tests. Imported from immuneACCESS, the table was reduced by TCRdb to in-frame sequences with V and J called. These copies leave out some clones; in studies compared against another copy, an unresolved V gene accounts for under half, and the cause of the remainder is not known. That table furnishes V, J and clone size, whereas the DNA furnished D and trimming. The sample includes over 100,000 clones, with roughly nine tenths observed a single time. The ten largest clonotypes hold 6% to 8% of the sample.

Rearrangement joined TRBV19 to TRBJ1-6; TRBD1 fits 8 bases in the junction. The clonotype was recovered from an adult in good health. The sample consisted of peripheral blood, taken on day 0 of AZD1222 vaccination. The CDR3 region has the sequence CASSSGGLDNSPLHF. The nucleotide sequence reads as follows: TGTGCCAGTAGTTCAGGGGGCCTAGATAATTCACCCCTCCACTTT.